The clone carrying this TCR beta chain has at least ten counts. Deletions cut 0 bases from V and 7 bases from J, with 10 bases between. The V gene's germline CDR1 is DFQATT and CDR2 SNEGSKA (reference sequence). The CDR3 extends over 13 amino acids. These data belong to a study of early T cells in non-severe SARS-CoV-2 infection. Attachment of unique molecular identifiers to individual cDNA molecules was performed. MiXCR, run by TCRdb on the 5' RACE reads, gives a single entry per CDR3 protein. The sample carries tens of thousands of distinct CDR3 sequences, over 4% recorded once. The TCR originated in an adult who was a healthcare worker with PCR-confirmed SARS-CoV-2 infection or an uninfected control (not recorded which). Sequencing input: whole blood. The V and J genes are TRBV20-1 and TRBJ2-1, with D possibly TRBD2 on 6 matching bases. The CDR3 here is CSARDRTINEQFF. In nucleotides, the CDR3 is TGCAGTGCTAGAGATAGGACTATTAATGAGCAGTTCTTC.